The sequence of this TCR beta chain was determined in a study of blood T cell repertoires in COVID-19. A Seattle source enrolled patients during active infection and followed them longitudinally. The germline V and J ends were trimmed by 5 bases and 3 bases, with 22 bases remaining between them. CDR1 and CDR2 (germline): LGHNA, YSLEER. The CDR3 is 17 residues long. The authors' processing: Counts of nucleated cells, estimated from reference gene primer amplification, were obtained. The assay was immunoSEQ multiplex PCR, and TCRdb's table has in-frame clones only and misses some. V, J and clone size are taken as reported in that table, and D and trimming were inferred from the DNA itself. Here the sample spans hundreds of thousands of clones, about nine tenths being singletons.

This clonotype originated in a woman in her twenties or thirties with COVID-19, enrolled during active disease. This rearrangement joins TRBV4-3 to TRBJ1-2; tentative D call: TRBD1 (5 bases). Sequences were obtained from peripheral blood. CDR3 loop: CASSTNRAGKEYYGYTF. The CDR3, as DNA: TGCGCCAGCAGCACTAACCGGGCAGGGAAGGAATACTATGGCTACACCTTC.